The table lists the clone carrying this T cell receptor (beta chain) with a few counts. Its cognate antigen is unknown. This record comes from a study of T cells after yellow fever vaccination. Study overall: Researchers used SMART-Seq v4 Ultra Low Input to prepare fractions that had low cell numbers. Findings of the study overall: Weaker, the secondary response had a peak occurring faster, on day 5 versus 15.

The study made its TCR cDNA through 5'RACE template switching. That step introduced a universal primer site along with UMIs. MiXCR, run by TCRdb on the 5' RACE reads, gives a single entry per CDR3 protein. The table includes about 300,000 distinct CDR3 sequences, 8.7% detected once. Sequences were derived from CD4+ T cells sorted from PBMCs, sampled 5 days after the yellow fever booster vaccination. The TCR was taken from a man between 18 and 35 years old who received the YFV17D yellow fever vaccine.

The CDR3 sequence is CSAYKGATNEKLFF. CDR3 in DNA: TGCAGTGCTTATAAGGGGGCAACTAATGAAAAACTGTTTTTT. This sequence joins TRBV20-1 and TRBJ1-4; D possibly corresponds to TRBD1 (6 bases). Germline V gene lookup returns CDR1 DFQATT and CDR2 SNEGSKA (reference sequence). V gave up 5 bases and J gave up 0 bases, with 10 bases separating them. This CDR3 is built from 14 residues.